This T cell receptor (beta chain) came from a study of CD8 T cells in Susac syndrome (dated by TCRdb to between 2017 and 2020). Looking at the study overall: The study used repertoire sequencing to test whether antigen drove CD8+ T cell activation and differentiation in Susac syndrome. Results the study describes overall, beyond this receptor: The TCR sequencing and HLA analysis was acknowledged to have included a relatively small number of individuals.

A note on this clonotype: What this receptor recognizes is not known. No base qualities exist here, and no much larger clone lies one base off it.

Peripheral blood CD8+ and CD4+ T cells from healthy donors, Susac syndrome patients and multiple sclerosis patients were profiled using high-throughput TCR beta sequencing. Healthy donors were age- and sex-matched controls. Bulk CD8+ and CD4+ T cells were purified by magnetic negative isolation, whereas CD8+ TEMRA cells were enriched by FACS. Blood was drawn into EDTA tubes, processed within 24 hours, and PBMCs were isolated by density gradient centrifugation. PBMCs destined for TCR sequencing were cryopreserved in liquid nitrogen and later thawed in a 37 °C water bath. A purity of at least 90% was achieved for sorted or isolated CD4+, CD8+ and CD8+ TEMRA cells. RNA was extracted using the RNeasy kit, and roughly 0.45 to 1 ug of the RNA was reverse transcribed with random hexamers. The immunoSEQ multiplex PCR assay, which covers 54 Vbeta and 13 Jbeta segments, was used to amplify TCR beta CDR3 regions. PCR amplification bias was corrected using a synthetic template baseline for primer optimization and computational correction. The study's own analysis went as follows. Only productive sequences were kept, with reads annotated to V, D and J genes according to IMGT and analyzed in immunoSEQ Analyzer. To calculate clonality, Shannon entropy was normalized by log2 of the number of productive unique sequences and then subtracted from one. Public and private clones were assessed among the 100 most prevalent clones of each patient and control. Clones were defined as Susac-specific when absent from the healthy and MS cohorts, from 1052 published viral clones and from other ImmuneACCESS disease sequences. TCRdb took the public reads, trimmed them with fastp at Q25, ran MiXCR for clone calling and kept in-frame beta chains. CDR3 protein sequences are deduplicated, and each keeps its most common genes and DNA. The authors' filters were not applied to this entry. In this sample the table shows some 170,000 distinct CDR3 sequences, around 93% of which occur a single time. The ten largest clones capture 0.12% to 0.15% of the sample.

The trim is 1 base for V and 4 bases for J, with a gap of 8 bases between the germline ends. The CDR3, from cysteine to phenylalanine, totals 13 residues. Kept here is only the CDR3 DNA, which spans 39 bases and is read in frame from base 1. The germline V gene sets CDR1 to SGHRS and CDR2 to YFSETQ. Material: CD4+ T cells from PBMCs. The receptor's source is a human donor in good health. The chain is made from TRBV5-1 and TRBJ1-2; the D segment could be TRBD1, given 5 matching bases. The CDR3 region has the sequence CASSLTGLYGYTF. The sequence in DNA is TGCGCCAGCAGCTTGACAGGACTCTATGGCTACACCTTC.